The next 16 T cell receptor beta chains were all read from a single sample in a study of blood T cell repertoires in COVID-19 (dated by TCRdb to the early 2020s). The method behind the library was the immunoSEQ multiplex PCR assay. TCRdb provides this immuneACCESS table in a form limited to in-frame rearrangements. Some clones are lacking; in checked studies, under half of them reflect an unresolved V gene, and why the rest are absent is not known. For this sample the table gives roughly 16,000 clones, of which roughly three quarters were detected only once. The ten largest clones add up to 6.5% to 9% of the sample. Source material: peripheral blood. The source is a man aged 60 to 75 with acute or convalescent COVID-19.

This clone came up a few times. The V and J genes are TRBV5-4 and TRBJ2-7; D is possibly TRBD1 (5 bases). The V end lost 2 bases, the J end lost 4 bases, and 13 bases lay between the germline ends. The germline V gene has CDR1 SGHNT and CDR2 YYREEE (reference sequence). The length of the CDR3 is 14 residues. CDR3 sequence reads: CASSFDGGAYEQYF. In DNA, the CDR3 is TGTGCCAGCAGCTTCGATGGTGGGGCATACGAGCAGTACTTC.

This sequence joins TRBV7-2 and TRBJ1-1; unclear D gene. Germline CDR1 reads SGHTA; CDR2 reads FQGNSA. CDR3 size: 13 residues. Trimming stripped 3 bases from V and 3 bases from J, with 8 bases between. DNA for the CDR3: TGTGCCAGCAGCTTTTCAGAGGACACTGAAGCTTTCTTT. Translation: CASSFSEDTEAFF.

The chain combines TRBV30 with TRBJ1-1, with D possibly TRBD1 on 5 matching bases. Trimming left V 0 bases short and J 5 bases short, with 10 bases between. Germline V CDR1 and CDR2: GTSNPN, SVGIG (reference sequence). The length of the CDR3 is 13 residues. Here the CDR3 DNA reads TGTGCCTGGAGTGTACTTCGGGGGACTGAAGCTTTCTTT. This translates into CAWSVLRGTEAFF.

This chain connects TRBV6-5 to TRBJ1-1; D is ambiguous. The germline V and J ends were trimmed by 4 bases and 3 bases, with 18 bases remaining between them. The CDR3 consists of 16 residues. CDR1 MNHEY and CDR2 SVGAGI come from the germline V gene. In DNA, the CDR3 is TGTGCCAGCAGTTCCGAGGAGGATTTAGAACACACTGAAGCTTTCTTT. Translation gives CASSSEEDLEHTEAFF.

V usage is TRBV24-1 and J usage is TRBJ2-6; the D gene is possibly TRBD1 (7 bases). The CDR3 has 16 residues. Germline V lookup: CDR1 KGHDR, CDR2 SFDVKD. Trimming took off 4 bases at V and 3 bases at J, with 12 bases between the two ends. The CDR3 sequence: CATSDPRGDGANVLTF. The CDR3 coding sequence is TGTGCCACCAGTGACCCCAGGGGGGATGGGGCCAACGTCCTGACTTTC.

CDR3 in DNA: TGTGCCAGCAGCCTGGGCGACCTTGATACGCAGTATTTT. Protein product: CASSLGDLDTQYF. The chain uses TRBV12-3 or TRBV12-4 and TRBJ2-3, with D unresolved. The CDR3 has 13 amino acids. V lost 6 bases to trimming and J lost 6 bases, with 13 bases between them.

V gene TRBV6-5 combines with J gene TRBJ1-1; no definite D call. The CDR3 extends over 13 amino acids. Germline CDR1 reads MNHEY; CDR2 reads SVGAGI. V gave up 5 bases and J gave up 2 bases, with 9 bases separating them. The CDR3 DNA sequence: TGTGCCAGCAGTCGGTCGCTTAACACTGAAGCTTTCTTT. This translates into CASSRSLNTEAFF.

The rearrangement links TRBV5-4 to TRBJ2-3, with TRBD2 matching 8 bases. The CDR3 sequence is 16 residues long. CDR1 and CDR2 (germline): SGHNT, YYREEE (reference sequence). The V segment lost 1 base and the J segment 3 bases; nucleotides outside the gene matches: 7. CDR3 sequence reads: CASSLTGGGKTDTQYF. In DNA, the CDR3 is TGTGCCAGCAGCTTGACCGGGGGGGGGAAAACAGATACGCAGTATTTT.

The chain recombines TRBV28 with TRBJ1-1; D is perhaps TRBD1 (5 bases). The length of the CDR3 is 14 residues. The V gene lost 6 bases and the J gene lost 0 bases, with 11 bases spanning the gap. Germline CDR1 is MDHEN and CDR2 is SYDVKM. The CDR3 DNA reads TGTGCCAGCAGGTCGGGGGAGATGAACACTGAAGCTTTCTTT. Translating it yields CASRSGEMNTEAFF.

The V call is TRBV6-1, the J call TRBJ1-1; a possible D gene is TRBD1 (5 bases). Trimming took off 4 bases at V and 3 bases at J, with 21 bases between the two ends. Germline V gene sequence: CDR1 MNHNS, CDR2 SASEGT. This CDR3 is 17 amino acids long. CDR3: CASSGLHGGGRDTEAFF. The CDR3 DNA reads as TGTGCCAGCAGTGGTCTCCACGGGGGGGGTAGGGACACTGAAGCTTTCTTT.

The CDR3: CASSLDPRQGNTEAFF. CDR3 in DNA: TGTGCCAGCAGCTTAGATCCGAGACAGGGGAACACTGAAGCTTTCTTT. The genes are TRBV11-2 and TRBJ1-1; the match to TRBD1 covers 7 bases. Germline loops: CDR1 SGHAT, CDR2 FQNNGV. V lost 0 bases to trimming and J lost 1 base; unmatched junction nucleotides: 5. The CDR3 totals 16 residues.

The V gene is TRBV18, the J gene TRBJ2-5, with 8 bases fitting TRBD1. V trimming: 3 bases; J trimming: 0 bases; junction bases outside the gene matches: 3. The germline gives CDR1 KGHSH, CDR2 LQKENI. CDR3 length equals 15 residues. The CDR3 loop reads CASSPGQVYQETQYF. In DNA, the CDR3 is TGTGCCAGCTCACCGGGACAGGTCTACCAAGAGACCCAGTACTTC.

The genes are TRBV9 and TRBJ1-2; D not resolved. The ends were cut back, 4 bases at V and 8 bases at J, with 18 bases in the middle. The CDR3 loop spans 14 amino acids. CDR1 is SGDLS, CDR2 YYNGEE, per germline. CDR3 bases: TGTGCCAGCAGCCCGTCCGCCTCTATCCAAGGCTACACCTTC. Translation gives CASSPSASIQGYTF. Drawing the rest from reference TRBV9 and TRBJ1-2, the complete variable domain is DSGVTQTPKHLITATGQRVTLRCSPRSGDLSVYWYQQSLDQGLQFLIQYYNGEERAKGNILERFSAQQFPDLHSELNLSSLELGDSALYFCASSPSASIQGYTFGSGTRLTVV.

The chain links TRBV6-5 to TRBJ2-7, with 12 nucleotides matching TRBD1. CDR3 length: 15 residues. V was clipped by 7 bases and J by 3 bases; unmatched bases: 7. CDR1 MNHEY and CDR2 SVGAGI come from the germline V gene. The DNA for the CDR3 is TGTGCCAGCAAGGGGACAGGGGGCACCAACTACGAGCAGTACTTC. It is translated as CASKGTGGTNYEQYF.

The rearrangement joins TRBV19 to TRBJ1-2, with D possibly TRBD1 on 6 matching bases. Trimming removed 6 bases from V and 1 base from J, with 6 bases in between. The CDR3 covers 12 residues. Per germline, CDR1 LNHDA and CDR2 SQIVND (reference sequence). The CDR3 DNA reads TGTGCCAGTAGACAGGGTAACTATGGCTACACCTTC. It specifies CASRQGNYGYTF.

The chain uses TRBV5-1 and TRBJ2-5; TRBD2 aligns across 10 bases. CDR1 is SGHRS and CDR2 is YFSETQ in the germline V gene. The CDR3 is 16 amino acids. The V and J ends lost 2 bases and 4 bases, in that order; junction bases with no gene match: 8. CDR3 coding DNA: TGCGCCAGCAGCTTCGAAGCGGGGGGGCCCCGAGAGACCCAGTACTTC. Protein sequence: CASSFEAGGPRETQYF. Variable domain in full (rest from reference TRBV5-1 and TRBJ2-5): KAGVTQTPRYLIKTRGQQVTLSCSPISGHRSVSWYQQTPGQGLQFLFEYFSETQRNKGNFPGRFSGRQFSNSRSEMNVSTLELGDSALYLCASSFEAGGPRETQYFGPGTRLLVL.